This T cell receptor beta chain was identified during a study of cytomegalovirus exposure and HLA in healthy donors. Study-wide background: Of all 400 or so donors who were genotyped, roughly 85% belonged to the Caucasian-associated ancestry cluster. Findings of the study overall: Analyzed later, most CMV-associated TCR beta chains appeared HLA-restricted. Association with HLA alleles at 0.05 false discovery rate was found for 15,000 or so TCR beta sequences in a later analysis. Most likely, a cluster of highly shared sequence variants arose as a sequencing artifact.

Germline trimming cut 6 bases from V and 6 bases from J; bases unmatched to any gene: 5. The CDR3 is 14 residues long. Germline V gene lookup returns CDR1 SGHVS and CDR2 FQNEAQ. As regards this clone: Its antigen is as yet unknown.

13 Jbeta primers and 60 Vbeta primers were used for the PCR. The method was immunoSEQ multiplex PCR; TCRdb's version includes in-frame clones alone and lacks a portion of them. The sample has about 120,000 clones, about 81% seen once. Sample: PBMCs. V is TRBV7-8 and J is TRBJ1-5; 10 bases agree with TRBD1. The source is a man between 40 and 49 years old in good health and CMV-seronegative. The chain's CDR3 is CASRKDRGSQPQHF. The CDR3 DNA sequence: TGTGCCAGCAGAAAGGACAGGGGGAGTCAGCCCCAGCATTTT.